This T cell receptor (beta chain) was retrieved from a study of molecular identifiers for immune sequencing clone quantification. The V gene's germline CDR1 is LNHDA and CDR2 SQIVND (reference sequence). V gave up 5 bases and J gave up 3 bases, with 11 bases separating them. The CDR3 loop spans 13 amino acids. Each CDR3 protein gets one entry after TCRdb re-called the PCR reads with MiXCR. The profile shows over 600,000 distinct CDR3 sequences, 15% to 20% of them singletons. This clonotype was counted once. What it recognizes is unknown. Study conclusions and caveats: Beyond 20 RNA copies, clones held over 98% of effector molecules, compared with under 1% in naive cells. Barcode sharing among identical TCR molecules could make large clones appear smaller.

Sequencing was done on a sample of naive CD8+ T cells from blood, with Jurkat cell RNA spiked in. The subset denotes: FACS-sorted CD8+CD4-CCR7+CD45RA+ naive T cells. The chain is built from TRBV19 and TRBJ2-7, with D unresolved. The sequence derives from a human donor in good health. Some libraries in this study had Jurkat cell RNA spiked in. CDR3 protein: CASSVGPRYEQYF. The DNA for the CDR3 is TGTGCCAGTAGTGTAGGACCCCGCTACGAGCAGTACTTC. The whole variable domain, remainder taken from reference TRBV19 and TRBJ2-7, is DGGITQSPKYLFRKEGQNVTLSCEQNLNHDAMYWYRQDPGQGLRLIYYSQIVNDFQKGDIAEGYSVSREKKESFPLTVTSAQKNPTAFYLCASSVGPRYEQYFGPGTRLTVT.